This TCR beta chain is from a study of graft-versus-host responses after intestinal transplantation (dated by TCRdb to 2020 to 2023). The study in broad terms: Multivisceral, liver-intestinal, or isolated intestinal transplants were received by the recipients. Alloreactive clones were identified by sequencing pre-transplant mixed lymphocyte reaction products and comparing these products with unstimulated pre-transplant donor and recipient T cells. Of the approximately 25 intestinal transplant recipients enrolled in the cohort, one of whom was a retransplant, a few patients without pretransplant specimens were excluded. Donor T cell macrochimerism was defined as a peak of at least 4% donor T cells among recipient peripheral blood mononuclear cells. All recipients received anti-thymocyte globulin induction followed by maintenance tacrolimus and steroids for three to four years. Samples from a few later patients were sequenced in-house on an Illumina MiSeq with MiXCR processing rather than by the commercial service. After intestinal transplantation, graft-versus-host and host-versus-graft alloreactive T cell clones were followed in the graft, circulation and bone marrow using bulk TCR-beta CDR3 sequencing. Broader findings and caveats from the paper: Early after transplant, peak levels of circulating GvH clones were found to be associated with declines in HvG clones. GvH clones were detected in recipient bone marrow, and some appeared earlier in ileal mucosa or blood, consistent with an intestinal mucosal origin. In patients with donor T cell macrochimerism, the allografts had high GvH to HvG T cell clonal ratios. The relatively low number and heterogeneity of intestinal transplant patients limited the conclusions.

The CDR1 and CDR2 encoded by the germline V gene are SGHVS and FQNEAQ. Trimming removed 5 bases from V and 1 base from J, leaving 12 bases between the germline ends. The cysteine opens and the phenylalanine closes a CDR3 of 16 amino acids. CDR3 DNA is the only sequence kept; it has 48 bases, read in frame from the first base. The library was generated by the immunoSEQ multiplex PCR assay. For most patients, genomic DNA was isolated with the Qiagen DNeasy Blood and Tissue Kit and shipped frozen to Adaptive Biotechnologies for TCR sequencing. For most patients, genomic DNA was subjected to high-throughput TCR-beta CDR3 sequencing by Adaptive Biotechnologies. Turning to the authors' computational methods: Adaptive's ImmunoSEQ software supplied the TCR sequencing data for 15 to 20 patients, while MiXCR and VDJtools were used to process a few other patients. CD4 versus CD8 sorting errors were corrected by removing sequences found in both subsets at a frequency ratio below 5:1. CDR3 nucleotide sequences shared between donor and recipient were removed because the origin of such sequences could not be assigned. To count as alloreactive, a clone needed at least 2-fold expansion over unstimulated cells and a minimum CFSE-low frequency of 0.002% (template counts) or 0.001% (read counts). Clones detected in sequenced pre-transplant spleen, lymph node, or MLR CFSE-low populations of the donor or recipient were defined as mappable. The cumulative frequency of alloreactive clones was calculated as a percentage of all sequences, weighted by copy number. Held by TCRdb, this immuneACCESS table contains in-frame sequences only and omits some clones. Under half of the omission traces to an unresolved V gene where checked; the cause of the rest is unknown. The DNA gave D and trimming, while V, J and clone size come from that table. This sample gives roughly 15,000 clones in total; around a third of them show up just once. About 2.5% of the sample belongs to the ten largest clones.

This clone was picked up a small number of times. No qualities accompany the bases; no much larger clone lies one base away. The time point label, as the study defines it: cells obtained before transplantation from donor or recipient. In mixed lymphocyte reactions, about 200,000 CFSE-labeled pre-transplant responders were plated with about 200,000 irradiated violet-dye-labeled stimulators and cultured for around 6 days. After the mixed lymphocyte reaction, proliferating CD3+CD4+CFSE-low and CD3+CD8+CFSE-low responder cells were FACS-sorted on a BD Influx sorter. The material sequenced was alloreactive CD8+ T cells from a mixed lymphocyte reaction culture, taken before intestinal transplant. According to the study, the label for this sample's cell subset or site signals: CFSE-low proliferating T cells sorted from roughly six-day pre-transplant mixed lymphocyte reaction (GvH or HvG direction). Recombination linked TRBV7-8 to TRBJ1-6, and the D gene may be TRBD1, 5 bases matching. This TCR was sampled from a human patient who received an intestinal transplant. The bases read TGTGCCAGCAGCCACGCCCAGGGTTCCTATAATTCACCCCTCCACTTT. It is translated as CASSHAQGSYNSPLHF.